These 17 T cell receptor beta chains were sequenced from one sample in a study of T cell responses to AZD1222 COVID-19 vaccine (dated by TCRdb to the early 2020s). The time point label of this sample denotes: about 28 days (+/-7) after the second vaccine dose. Library construction relied on the immunoSEQ multiplex PCR assay. The table comes from immuneACCESS by way of TCRdb, which keeps in-frame sequences with V and J called. Part of the clones is missing from these tables; in studies checked, under half for an unresolved V gene and the rest for unknown reasons. Counted in this sample were roughly 87,000 clones; roughly 90% of them appeared once. The ten largest clonotypes hold 6.5% to 8.5% of the sample. The sequences come from peripheral blood, collected 28 days after the second AZD1222 dose. The receptors here all came from an adult who received the AZD1222 COVID-19 vaccine.

The V call is TRBV7-8, the J call TRBJ2-1, with 12 positions matching TRBD2. Germline CDR1 reads SGHVS; CDR2 reads FQNEAQ. After removal of 5 bases from V and 3 bases from J, the junction contained 5 bases not matched to a gene. CDR3 size: 16 residues. CDR3 amino acids: CASSNLAGGVYNEQFF. CDR3 DNA: TGTGCCAGCAGCAACCTAGCGGGAGGGGTCTACAATGAGCAGTTCTTC.

This chain uses TRBV12-2 with TRBJ2-2; the table's D call TRBD2 went unverified against the DNA. TRBV12-2 is reported as a pseudogene. The CDR3 is 17 residues long. CDR3 nucleotide sequence: TGTGCAAGTCGCTTAGGGGGCGGGGAGAGGGGCCGTCGGGAGCTGTTTTTT. Encoded protein: CASRLGGGERGRRELFF.

This rearrangement joins TRBV19 to TRBJ1-4, with 7 bases identical to TRBD1. CDR1 is LNHDA and CDR2 is SQIVND in the germline V gene (reference sequence). The CDR3 extends over 15 amino acids. J gave up 8 bases and V 5 bases, and 11 bases lay outside the gene matches. The CDR3 nucleotides are TGTGCCAGTAGTCCGACAGGGCAAGGAGAAGAAAAACTGTTTTTT. Protein product: CASSPTGQGEEKLFF.

The chain couples TRBV30 to TRBJ1-1; D call uncertain. Germline V CDR1 and CDR2: GTSNPN, SVGIG (reference sequence). This CDR3 is 13 amino acids long. Trimming shortened V by 5 bases and J by 2 bases, and 12 bases separated the two germline ends. In DNA, the CDR3 is TGTGCCTGGGGACCTACTCCCAACACTGAAGCTTTCTTT. Amino acids: CAWGPTPNTEAFF. The variable domain in full, completed from reference TRBV30 and TRBJ1-1, reads SQTIHQWPATLVQPVGSPLSLECTVEGTSNPNLYWYRQAAGRGLQLLFYSVGIGQISSEVPQNLSASRPQDRQFILSSKKLLLSDSGFYLCAWGPTPNTEAFFGQGTRLTVV.

The rearrangement joins TRBV6-2 or TRBV6-3 to TRBJ2-3; the D gene is possibly TRBD2 (6 bases). V was pared by 6 bases and J by 4 bases, with 11 bases between. Germline CDR1 reads MNHEY; CDR2 reads SVGEGT. This CDR3 has 13 amino acids. In DNA form, the CDR3 reads TGTGCCAGCAGCCGACTAGACGCAGATACGCAGTATTTT. Translating gives CASSRLDADTQYF.

This chain links TRBV5-4 with TRBJ1-2, with D possibly matching TRBD1 (5 bases). Germline assignment: CDR1 SGHNT and CDR2 YYREEE (reference sequence). The CDR3 is 15 residues long. V was shortened by 1 base and J by 7 bases, with 17 bases between the two germline ends. The CDR3 loop reads CASSLWGSLFGGYTF. CDR3 nucleotides: TGTGCCAGCAGCTTGTGGGGCAGCCTATTCGGTGGCTACACCTTC.

The V call is TRBV19, the J call TRBJ1-1; D might be TRBD1 (6 bases). The CDR3 runs to 14 residues. V was trimmed by 6 bases and J by 4 bases, leaving 15 bases between them. The germline CDR1 and CDR2 sequences are LNHDA and SQIVND (reference sequence). The CDR3 reads CASSHGTGTTEAFF. DNA of the CDR3: TGTGCCAGTAGCCATGGAACAGGGACCACTGAAGCTTTCTTT.

The rearrangement uses TRBV7-3 and TRBJ1-4; 8 bases agree with TRBD1. CDR1 and CDR2 (germline): SGHTA, FQGTGA. The CDR3 loop spans 13 amino acids. With V trimmed by 5 bases and J by 7 bases, 3 bases remained unmatched. CDR3 in DNA: TGTGCCAGCAGCCCCGACAGGGGTGAAAAACTGTTTTTT. It yields the protein CASSPDRGEKLFF.

V usage is TRBV12-3 or TRBV12-4 and J usage is TRBJ2-3; D remains ambiguous. The CDR3 has 13 amino acids. V dropped 3 bases and J dropped 2 bases, with 6 bases sitting between them. The CDR3 DNA reads TGTGCCAGCAGTTTGCGACACACAGATACGCAGTATTTT. It is translated as CASSLRHTDTQYF.

V gene TRBV7-8 combines with J gene TRBJ2-3; possibly TRBD2 for D (5 bases). CDR3 length: 16 amino acids. Per germline, CDR1 SGHVS and CDR2 FQNEAQ. V was pared by 5 bases and J by 2 bases, with 17 bases between. The CDR3, as DNA: TGTGCCAGCAGCAAGAGGGCTAAAGGGCCCACAGATACGCAGTATTTT. As protein: CASSKRAKGPTDTQYF.

The rearrangement joins TRBV11-2 to TRBJ1-2, with D uncertain. CDR1 is SGHAT and CDR2 is FQNNGV in the germline V gene. The V end was cut by 1 base, the J end by 7 bases, with 10 bases between. The CDR3 is 13 amino acids. CDR3 DNA: TGTGCCAGCAGCTTAGTCGAAGCTTTTGGCTACACCTTC. Translating gives CASSLVEAFGYTF.

This clone was counted once. The genes are TRBV6-5 and TRBJ2-1; D is perhaps TRBD1 or TRBD2 (7 bases each). Germline-derived CDR1 and CDR2 are MNHEY and SVGAGI. Trimming removed 6 bases at V and 2 bases at J, with 14 bases between. The CDR3 runs to 15 residues. Here the CDR3 DNA reads TGTGCCAGCAGGAGGGAGGGGGCGGCCTACAATGAGCAGTTCTTC. Protein: CASRREGAAYNEQFF.

This sequence joins TRBV6-1 and TRBJ2-6; 8 nucleotides agree with TRBD1. Per the germline V gene, CDR1 is MNHNS and CDR2 is SASEGT. The CDR3 runs 17 residues. With V trimmed by 1 base and J by 2 bases, 4 bases remained unmatched. The CDR3 loop is CASSEDPQGAGANVLTF. In DNA, the CDR3 is TGTGCCAGCAGTGAAGACCCACAGGGGGCTGGGGCCAACGTCCTGACTTTC.

This chain connects TRBV4-1 to TRBJ1-5; TRBD1 matches at 8 bases. The germline V gene has CDR1 MGHRA and CDR2 YSYEKL. The CDR3 is 18 residues long. V lost 1 base and J lost 7; bases outside the gene matches: 15. The CDR3 sequence is CASSQVPPGQELVQPQHF. The CDR3 DNA reads as TGCGCCAGCAGCCAAGTTCCCCCGGGACAGGAATTGGTGCAGCCCCAGCATTTT.

The genes are TRBV3-1 (or the pseudogene TRBV3-2) and TRBJ2-1; D might be TRBD2 (6 bases). Trimming left V 6 bases short and J 5 bases short, with 17 bases between. The CDR3 contains 15 residues. CDR1 LGHDT and CDR2 YNNKEL come from the germline V gene (reference sequence). This CDR3 reads CASRSRGSQNNEQFF. CDR3 nucleotide sequence: TGTGCCAGCAGGTCACGGGGGTCCCAAAACAATGAGCAGTTCTTC.

The V gene is TRBV29-1, the J gene TRBJ1-5; D not certain. CDR1 SQVTM and CDR2 ANQGSEA come from the germline V gene. V lost 0 bases and J 6 bases, leaving 12 bases between the germline ends. The CDR3 is 14 residues long. In nucleotides, the CDR3 is TGCAGCGTTGAAGATAAAACTTCAGGTCAGCCCCAGCATTTT. Its protein is CSVEDKTSGQPQHF.

J is TRBJ2-4 and V is TRBV14; 7 bases match TRBD1. Germline V gene sequence: CDR1 SGHDN, CDR2 FVKESK. This CDR3 has 14 amino acids. J was trimmed by 0 bases and V by 4 bases; bases with no gene match: 0. The CDR3 region has the DNA TGTGCCAGCAGCCGACAGGGAGCCAAAAACATTCAGTACTTC. This gives the protein CASSRQGAKNIQYF.